This T cell receptor (beta chain) emerged from a study of blood T cell repertoires in COVID-19. Study-level background: In each case, the material was cDNA or gDNA derived from T cells, B-cell-depleted T cells, or PBMCs.

For recovered donors of Cohort 3, there were two negative PCRs, clearance, or symptom resolution. Trimming took off 4 bases at V and 0 bases at J, with 12 bases between the two ends. This CDR3 comprises 15 residues. CDR1 and CDR2 from the germline V gene are SGHRS and YFSETQ. The protocol was immunoSEQ multiplex PCR, while the TCRdb copy is restricted to in-frame clones and leaves out a portion. This sample has about 64,000 clones, with 85% to 90% found just once. Sequenced input: PBMCs or T cells enriched from blood (not recorded which). The TCR originated in a woman between 35 and 50 years old who had recovered from COVID-19. The rearrangement joins TRBV5-1 to TRBJ2-3, with D perhaps matching TRBD1 (6 bases). This CDR3 is CASSVIGQSTDTQYF. In DNA form, the CDR3 reads TGCGCCAGCAGCGTCATCGGACAGAGCACAGATACGCAGTATTTT.